The T cell receptor beta chain described here comes from a study of blood T cell repertoires in COVID-19. This clone appeared a single time. V dropped 3 bases and J dropped 5; count of bases not matched to a gene: 5. The CDR3 totals 15 residues. CDR1 and CDR2 from the germline V gene are GTSNPN and SVGIG (reference sequence). Clones were sequenced by immunoSEQ multiplex PCR, and TCRdb holds only the in-frame ones, with some missing. The sample has around 260,000 clones; less than 90% are singletons. This TCR was sampled from a man aged 60 to 69 with acute or convalescent COVID-19. Sequenced: peripheral blood. J is TRBJ1-6 and V is TRBV30; 9 bases fit TRBD1. CDR3 protein: CAWSGTGFNNSPLHF. The CDR3 DNA sequence: TGTGCCTGGAGCGGGACAGGGTTTAATAATTCACCCCTCCACTTT.